Given below is one T cell receptor beta chain in context. Its antigen is still unknown. TCRdb itself ran the reads through MiXCR, one entry per CDR3 protein. The sample records roughly 500,000 distinct CDR3 sequences, more than 30% being singletons. The entry originates in a study of T cell repertoires in cytomegalovirus infection. Study-wide background: Public TCR beta signatures indicated both CMV infection and matching HLA type. General study findings and limits: Dominating the ex vivo response were HLA-C-restricted CMV-specific TCR beta clonotypes. Pooled public TCR beta family frequency picked out CMV carriers with the relevant HLA.

Germline V gene sequence: CDR1 SGHAT, CDR2 FQNNGV. Trimming cost V 0 bases and J 0 bases, with 5 bases left between them. This CDR3 comprises 15 residues. The clonotype originates from a human donor in good health (CMV status not recorded). Some clones in this sample may be carry-over from other donors' samples. This chain links TRBV11-2 with TRBJ1-4; no clear D. Specimen: cultured PBMCs, collected from culture after CMV antigen stimulation. The CDR3 is CASSLDGTTNEKLFF. For the CDR3, the DNA is TGTGCCAGCAGCTTAGACGGGACAACTAATGAAAAACTGTTTTTT.